The 21 T cell receptor beta chains reported below all come from one sample, sequenced in a study of blood T cell repertoires in COVID-19. Some clones are missing from TCRdb's copy, which holds only in-frame ones; the method was immunoSEQ multiplex PCR. The sample records about 51,000 clones, 86% being singletons. The sample comprised peripheral blood. The receptors come from a man aged 55 to 70 with acute or convalescent COVID-19.

The chain carries TRBV7-9 and TRBJ1-4, with TRBD1 as a possible D gene (6 bases). The germline CDR1 and CDR2 sequences are SEHNR and FQNEAQ (reference sequence). Trimming pared 5 bases from V and 8 bases from J, leaving 15 bases between. The CDR3 length is 14 residues. The chain's CDR3 is CASSIRTEREKLFF. The DNA for the CDR3 is TGTGCCAGCAGCATCAGGACAGAAAGAGAAAAACTGTTTTTT.

The chain combines TRBV2 with TRBJ2-7; no reliable D call. CDR1 is SNHLY and CDR2 is FYNNEI in the germline V gene. The CDR3 runs to 15 residues. Trimming pared 0 bases from V and 3 bases from J, leaving 12 bases between. As DNA, the CDR3 is TGTGCCAGCAGTGAAGCGCCGACAACCAACTACGAGCAGTACTTC. Protein sequence: CASSEAPTTNYEQYF.

The V gene is TRBV5-4, the J gene TRBJ2-1; weak D call: TRBD1 (5 bases). The CDR3 extends over 14 amino acids. V lost 0 bases, J lost 9 bases, and 13 bases lay in between. The germline V gene encodes CDR1 SGHNT and CDR2 YYREEE (reference sequence). Written as DNA, the CDR3 is TGTGCCAGCAGCTTGGGGGGCAGTCCTACTGAGCAGTTCTTC. Its translation: CASSLGGSPTEQFF.

The V gene is TRBV5-5, the J gene TRBJ2-7, with 8 bases that match TRBD1. V lost 2 bases, J lost 0 bases, and 4 bases stayed unmatched. The CDR3 spans 15 residues. Germline assignment: CDR1 SGHKS and CDR2 YYEKEE (reference sequence). For the CDR3, the DNA is TGTGCCAGCAGCTTTTGGACAGGGAGCTCCTACGAGCAGTACTTC. Protein sequence: CASSFWTGSSYEQYF.

This clone has more than one count but fewer than ten. The rearrangement uses TRBV7-2 and TRBJ2-3; tentatively, D is TRBD1 (6 bases). Germline loops: CDR1 SGHTA, CDR2 FQGNSA. The V and J ends lost 4 bases and 6 bases respectively, with 17 bases between them. This CDR3 contains 15 residues. For the CDR3, the DNA is TGTGCCAGCAGCTCAATGGGACAACTGTTGGATACGCAGTATTTT. It encodes CASSSMGQLLDTQYF. Together with reference TRBV7-2 and TRBJ2-3, the CDR3 gives the full variable domain: GAGVSQSPSNKVTEKGKDVELRCDPISGHTALYWYRQSLGQGLEFLIYFQGNSAPDKSGLPSDRFSAERTGGSVSTLTIQRTQQEDSAVYLCASSSMGQLLDTQYFGPGTRLTVL.

J is TRBJ1-1 and V is TRBV19; 8 bases line up with TRBD1. This CDR3 has 15 amino acids. The V and J ends lost 1 base and 1 base, in that order; junction bases with no gene match: 2. Germline V gives CDR1 LNHDA, CDR2 SQIVND (reference sequence). CDR3 DNA sequence: TGTGCCAGTAGTATAGTGGGGACAGGGAACACTGAAGCTTTCTTT. Its protein is CASSIVGTGNTEAFF.

The J gene is TRBJ2-7, the V gene TRBV19, with D maybe TRBD1 (6 bases). CDR1 and CDR2 from the germline V gene are LNHDA and SQIVND (reference sequence). This CDR3 is 14 amino acids long. V was cut by 6 bases and J by 4 bases, with 16 bases left in between. CDR3 sequence: CASSGRGKGYEQYF. The CDR3 DNA reads as TGTGCCAGTAGCGGCAGGGGAAAGGGGTACGAGCAGTACTTC. Combining the CDR3 with reference TRBV19 and TRBJ2-7 gives the whole variable domain DGGITQSPKYLFRKEGQNVTLSCEQNLNHDAMYWYRQDPGQGLRLIYYSQIVNDFQKGDIAEGYSVSREKKESFPLTVTSAQKNPTAFYLCASSGRGKGYEQYFGPGTRLTVT.

Only one count was recorded for this clone. The chain joins TRBV21-1 to TRBJ1-5; TRBD1, the table's D call, was not compared with the DNA. TRBV21-1 is an annotated pseudogene. CDR3 length: 16 residues. The CDR3 loop is CASSKSRTGSAQPQHF. CDR3 DNA: TGTGCCAGCAGCAAATCGAGGACAGGGAGTGCCCAGCCCCAGCATTTT.

The J gene is TRBJ2-7, the V gene TRBV25-1; 9 positions agree with TRBD2. V gave up 4 bases and J gave up 2 bases; unmatched junction bases: 0. The CDR3 totals 13 residues. CDR1 and CDR2 (germline): MGHDK, SYGVNS. CDR3 coding DNA: TGTGCCAGCAGTGTAGCGGGAGCCTACGAGCAGTACTTC. Translated, it gives CASSVAGAYEQYF.

The chain recombines TRBV28 with TRBJ2-1, with a weak D call TRBD2 (6 bases). Trimming took 3 bases from V and 7 from J, leaving 10 bases between them. The germline V gene encodes CDR1 MDHEN and CDR2 SYDVKM. CDR3 length: 13 amino acids. CDR3 sequence: CASSFGGHNEQFF. The CDR3 DNA reads TGTGCCAGCAGTTTTGGAGGGCATAATGAGCAGTTCTTC.

V is TRBV6-1 and J is TRBJ2-3; TRBD2 matches at 11 bases. Germline lookup yields CDR1 MNHNS and CDR2 SASEGT. The J segment lost 3 bases and the V segment lost 2 bases, leaving 4 bases of the junction unmatched. The CDR3 has 16 amino acids. In DNA form, the CDR3 reads TGTGCCAGCAGTGAAATTCCTAGCGGGGGGACAGATACGCAGTATTTT. This translates into CASSEIPSGGTDTQYF.

The genes are TRBV28 and TRBJ2-7, with 7 bases matching TRBD2. The germline V gene encodes CDR1 MDHEN and CDR2 SYDVKM. J gave up 5 bases and V 7 bases, and 17 bases lay outside the gene matches. The CDR3 is 16 residues long. The CDR3 is CASTPRTRLARHEQYF. The CDR3 nucleotides are TGTGCCAGCACGCCCCGGACTAGATTAGCTCGACACGAGCAGTACTTC.

The chain has TRBV27 and TRBJ1-6; 9 positions agree with TRBD1. V lost 6 bases, J lost 6 bases, and 3 bases stayed unmatched. There are 14 residues in the CDR3. In germline, CDR1 is MNHEY, CDR2 SMNVEV (reference sequence). In DNA form, the CDR3 reads TGTGCCAGCAGACGGACAGGGGCTAATTCACCCCTCCACTTT. This encodes CASRRTGANSPLHF.

The V gene is TRBV5-1, the J gene TRBJ2-1, with 12 bases that match TRBD2. This CDR3 region has 16 residues. The germline V gene has CDR1 SGHRS and CDR2 YFSETQ. V lost 3 bases and J lost 5; bases outside the gene matches: 6. The CDR3 region has the DNA TGCGCCAGCAGCTGGACCCCTAGCGGGGGGGACAATGAGCAGTTCTTC. Protein sequence: CASSWTPSGGDNEQFF.

This chain uses TRBV9 with TRBJ2-7; TRBD1 matches at 11 bases. This CDR3 comprises 16 residues. Trimming removed 3 bases from V and 5 bases from J; junction bases left unmatched: 10. Germline V gene data show CDR1 as SGDLS and CDR2 as YYNGEE. The CDR3 protein is CASSAGQGAYIDEQYF. CDR3 DNA sequence: TGTGCCAGCAGCGCAGGACAGGGGGCGTATATCGACGAGCAGTACTTC. Looking up the rest from reference TRBV9 and TRBJ2-7 gives the full variable domain: DSGVTQTPKHLITATGQRVTLRCSPRSGDLSVYWYQQSLDQGLQFLIQYYNGEERAKGNILERFSAQQFPDLHSELNLSSLELGDSALYFCASSAGQGAYIDEQYFGPGTRLTVT.

This rearrangement joins TRBV15 to TRBJ2-3; perhaps TRBD2 as D (6 bases). The CDR3 sequence is 16 residues long. The germline gives CDR1 LNHNV, CDR2 YYDKDF (reference sequence). V lost 1 base and J 2 bases, leaving 13 bases between the germline ends. The CDR3 is CATSRVRGFNTDTQYF. As DNA, the CDR3 is TGTGCCACCAGCAGAGTACGGGGGTTCAACACAGATACGCAGTATTTT.

CDR3 sequence reads: CASSLPTDTQYF. The CDR3 DNA reads TGTGCCAGCAGCTTGCCGACAGATACGCAGTATTTT. The chain uses TRBV5-6 and TRBJ2-3, with D unclear. The CDR3 covers 12 residues. CDR1 and CDR2 (germline): SGHDT, YYEEEE. The V gene lost 1 base and the J gene lost 3 bases, with 3 bases spanning the gap.

This clone was detected once. This sequence joins TRBV27 and TRBJ1-6; no firm D call. The CDR3 loop spans 17 amino acids. V lost 6 bases, J lost 2 bases, and 17 bases lay in between. Germline-derived CDR1 and CDR2 are MNHEY and SMNVEV (reference sequence). In DNA form, the CDR3 reads TGTGCCAGCAGAGCGAGTCTGGGTCCACCCTATAATTCACCCCTCCACTTT. It is translated as CASRASLGPPYNSPLHF.

V is TRBV4-2 and J is TRBJ2-4; 16 bases are shared with TRBD2. The CDR3 has 19 amino acids. Germline loops: CDR1 LGHNA, CDR2 YNFKEQ. V was pared by 3 bases and J by 3 bases, with 8 bases of the junction left unmatched. The CDR3 loop reads CASSQGTSGGAFGKNIQYF. The CDR3 nucleotides read TGTGCCAGCAGCCAGGGGACTAGCGGGGGGGCCTTTGGCAAAAACATTCAGTACTTC.

The sample holds a few counts of this clone. The DNA for the CDR3 is TGTGCCAGCAGCTTGGGGTTAGCGGGAGCTTACAATGAGCAGTTCTTC. Translation gives CASSLGLAGAYNEQFF. V is TRBV5-4 and J is TRBJ2-1; 9 nucleotides align to TRBD2. Unmatched junction bases numbered 5, after V lost 0 bases and J lost 4 bases. The length of the CDR3 is 16 residues. The V gene's germline CDR1 is SGHNT and CDR2 YYREEE (reference sequence).

The sample holds a few counts of this clone. The chain links TRBV5-1 to TRBJ2-1, with 12 bases matching TRBD2. CDR3 length: 16 residues. From germline, CDR1 is SGHRS and CDR2 YFSETQ. The junction had 7 bases not matched to a gene; V was cut back by 1 base and J by 8 bases. The CDR3 region has the DNA TGCGCCAGCAGCTTGAGGTCTAGCGGGAGGGGGGATGAGCAGTTCTTC. Translated, it gives CASSLRSSGRGDEQFF.